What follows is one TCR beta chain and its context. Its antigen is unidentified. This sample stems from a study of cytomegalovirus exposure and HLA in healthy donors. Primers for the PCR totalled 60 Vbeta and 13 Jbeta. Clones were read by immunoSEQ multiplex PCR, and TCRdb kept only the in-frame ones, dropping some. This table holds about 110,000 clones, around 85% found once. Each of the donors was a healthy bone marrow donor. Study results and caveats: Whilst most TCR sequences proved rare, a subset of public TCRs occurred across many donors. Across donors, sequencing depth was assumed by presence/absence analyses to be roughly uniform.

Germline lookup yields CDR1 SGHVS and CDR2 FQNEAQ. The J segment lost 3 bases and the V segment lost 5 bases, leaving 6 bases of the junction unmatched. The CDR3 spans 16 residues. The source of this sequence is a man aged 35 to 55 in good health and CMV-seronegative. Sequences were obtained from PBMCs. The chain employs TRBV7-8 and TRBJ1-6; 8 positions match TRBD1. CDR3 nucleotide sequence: TGTGCCAGCAGCGACCGGGGACAGGACTATAATTCACCCCTCCACTTT. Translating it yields CASSDRGQDYNSPLHF.